This TCR beta chain was captured in a study of T-cell reconstitution after alpha-beta-depleted transplantation in children. The study, taken as a whole, reports: Hyperexpanded clones declined; after one year, newly produced T cells mostly supplied diversity.

About this clonotype: Antigen specificity is unknown.

V lost 1 base to trimming and J lost 7 bases, with 8 bases between them. Per germline, CDR1 LGHNA and CDR2 YNFKEQ. The CDR3 sequence is 14 residues long. Preparation of the TCRbeta library involved a method that used unique molecular identifiers. TCRdb re-derived calls from the PCR reads in MiXCR, one entry per CDR3 protein. This sample carries tens of thousands of distinct CDR3 sequences, about 14% of them seen once, and the ten largest clones take less than 35%. The specimen comprised PBMCs, mostly from graft donor cells, sampled 180 days after TCRalphabeta/CD19-depleted stem cell transplant. This TCR derives from a male patient aged 2 to 9 who had a stem cell transplant for acute lymphoblastic leukemia, so the T cells may come from the graft donor. The chain uses TRBV4-2 and TRBJ1-6, with D possibly being TRBD1 (6 bases). The CDR3 reads CASSQGQVNSPLHF. The CDR3 DNA sequence: TGTGCCAGCAGCCAAGGACAGGTGAATTCACCCCTCCACTTT.